The 6 T cell receptor beta chains given below trace back to one sample, sequenced in a study of cytomegalovirus exposure and HLA in healthy donors. With 60 Vbeta and 13 Jbeta primers, the PCR was carried out. The data were produced by immunoSEQ multiplex PCR, yet TCRdb's version contains in-frame clones alone and is incomplete. The data show roughly 100,000 clones, around 71% seen once. Material for sequencing was PBMCs. These receptors were taken from a boy aged 5-17 years in good health and CMV-seronegative.

The genes are TRBV19 and TRBJ1-5; the D is unclear. There are 14 residues in the CDR3. V was shortened by 4 bases and J by 1 base, with 8 bases between the two germline ends. Germline lookup yields CDR1 LNHDA and CDR2 SQIVND (reference sequence). The CDR3 region has the DNA TGTGCCAGTAGTACCAGACTAAGCAATCAGCCCCAGCATTTT. It specifies CASSTRLSNQPQHF.

The chain links TRBV2 to TRBJ1-5; D gene unclear. Trimming shortened V by 3 bases and J by 0 bases, and 9 bases separated the two germline ends. Germline CDR1 is SNHLY and CDR2 is FYNNEI. There are 15 residues in the CDR3. The DNA of the CDR3 is TGTGCCAGCAGTGATAGGAGCAATAGCAATCAGCCCCAGCATTTT. Translating it yields CASSDRSNSNQPQHF. Combining the CDR3 with reference TRBV2 and TRBJ1-5 gives the whole variable domain EPEVTQTPSHQVTQMGQEVILRCVPISNHLYFYWYRQILGQKVEFLVSFYNNEISEKSEIFDDQFSVERPDGSNFTLKIRSTKLEDSAMYFCASSDRSNSNQPQHFGDGTRLSIL.

This rearrangement joins TRBV7-9 to TRBJ1-3; D gene ambiguous. Germline CDR1 is SEHNR and CDR2 is FQNEAQ (reference sequence). This CDR3 region has 13 residues. The V gene lost 5 bases and the J gene lost 4 bases, with 9 bases spanning the gap. The CDR3 region is CASSPSEGNTIYF. As DNA, the CDR3 is TGTGCCAGCAGCCCCTCGGAGGGAAACACCATATATTTT.

The chain couples TRBV19 to TRBJ2-5; perhaps TRBD1 as D (5 bases). Germline assignment: CDR1 LNHDA and CDR2 SQIVND (reference sequence). V was clipped by 7 bases and J by 5 bases, with 23 bases between them. The CDR3 length is 16 residues. The CDR3 DNA is TGTGCCAGTAAGGATGGAAGTGCGCAGGGCGGCGAGACCCAGTACTTC. Protein product: CASKDGSAQGGETQYF.

This clone showed up just a few times. CDR3 DNA sequence: TGCGCCAGCAGGAGGGCAACTAATGAAAAACTGTTTTTT. Residues: CASRRATNEKLFF. This sequence joins TRBV10-2 and TRBJ1-4; D remains ambiguous. Germline V lookup: CDR1 WSHSY, CDR2 SAAADI. Trimming shortened V by 6 bases and J by 0 bases, and 5 bases separated the two germline ends. The CDR3 sequence is 13 residues long.

The V gene is TRBV28, the J gene TRBJ2-1; possibly TRBD2 for D (5 bases). Germline V CDR1 and CDR2: MDHEN, SYDVKM. V was shortened by 5 bases and J by 0 bases, with 14 bases between the two germline ends. The CDR3 contains 16 residues. The CDR3 sequence is CASSPWGASSYNEQFF. The DNA of the CDR3 is TGTGCCAGCAGTCCCTGGGGAGCAAGCTCCTACAATGAGCAGTTCTTC. The full variable domain, its missing parts supplied by reference TRBV28 and TRBJ2-1, is DVKVTQSSRYLVKRTGEKVFLECVQDMDHENMFWYRQDPGLGLRLIYFSYDVKMKEKGDIPEGYSVSREKKERFSLILESASTNQTSMYLCASSPWGASSYNEQFFGPGTRLTVL.